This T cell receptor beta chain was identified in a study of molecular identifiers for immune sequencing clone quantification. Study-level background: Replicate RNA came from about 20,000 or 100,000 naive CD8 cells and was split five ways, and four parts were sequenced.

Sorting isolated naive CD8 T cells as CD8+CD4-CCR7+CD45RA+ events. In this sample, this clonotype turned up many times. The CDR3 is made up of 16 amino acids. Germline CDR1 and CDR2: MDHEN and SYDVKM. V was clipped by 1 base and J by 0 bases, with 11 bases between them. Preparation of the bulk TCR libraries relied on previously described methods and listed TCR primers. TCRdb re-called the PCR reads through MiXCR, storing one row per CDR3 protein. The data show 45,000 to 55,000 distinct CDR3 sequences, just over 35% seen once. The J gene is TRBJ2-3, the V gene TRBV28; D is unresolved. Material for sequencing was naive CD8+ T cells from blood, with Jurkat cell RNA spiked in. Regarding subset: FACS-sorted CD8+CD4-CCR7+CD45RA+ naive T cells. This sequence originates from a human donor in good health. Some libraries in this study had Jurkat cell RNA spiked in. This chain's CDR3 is CASSLFLATSTDTQYF. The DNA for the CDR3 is TGTGCCAGCAGTTTATTCTTGGCTACTAGCACAGATACGCAGTATTTT.